The 5 T cell receptor beta chains below all came from one sample that was sequenced in a study of CD8+CD57+ T cells in acquired aplastic anemia. It was genomic DNA that served as the template for profiling TCR beta VDJ and CDR3. TCRdb redid the calling of the reads with MiXCR, one entry per CDR3 protein. The table has hundreds of thousands of distinct CDR3 sequences, just under 70% seen once. The material sequenced was sorted CD4+, CD8+, or CD8+CD57+ T cells (not recorded which) from PBMCs. The receptors stem from a human donor in good health, serving as a control.

The chain couples TRBV10-1 to TRBJ2-5; D is possibly TRBD2 (5 bases). V lost 10 bases and J lost 5, with 23 bases in between. The CDR3 length is 15 residues. Germline-derived CDR1 and CDR2 are WNHNN and SYGVQD (reference sequence). The CDR3 is CATSGPKEGRETQYF. Written as DNA, the CDR3 is TGCGCCACCAGCGGTCCTAAAGAGGGTCGCGAGACCCAGTACTTC.

Concerning this clonotype itself: Compared with germline, one end of the junction differs, possibly owing to a read error. The rearrangement links TRBV9 to TRBJ2-7; a weak D match, TRBD2 (6 bases). The germline CDR1 and CDR2 sequences are SGDLS and YYNGEE. The CDR3 consists of 13 residues. In DNA, the CDR3 is TGTGCCAGCAGCGTGTCGGGACTCAACTACGAGCAGTTC. Residues: CASSVSGLNYEQF. Supplemented by reference TRBV9 and TRBJ2-7, the full variable domain reads DSGVTQTPKHLITATGQRVTLRCSPRSGDLSVYWYQQSLDQGLQFLIQYYNGEERAKGNILERFSAQQFPDLHSELNLSSLELGDSALYFCASSVSGLNYEQFGPGTRLTVT.

This clonotype was found a few times. The J gene is TRBJ2-3, the V gene TRBV7-2; D is perhaps TRBD1 (7 bases). Trimming stripped 7 bases from V and 5 bases from J, with 13 bases between. This CDR3 region has 13 residues. Germline-derived CDR1 and CDR2 are SGHTA and FQGNSA. Here the CDR3 reads CASTRGAIDTQYF. CDR3 in DNA: TGTGCCAGCACCAGGGGGGCTATAGATACGCAGTATTTT. Looking up the rest from reference TRBV7-2 and TRBJ2-3 gives the full variable domain: GAGVSQSPSNKVTEKGKDVELRCDPISGHTALYWYRQSLGQGLEFLIYFQGNSAPDKSGLPSDRFSAERTGGSVSTLTIQRTQQEDSAVYLCASTRGAIDTQYFGPGTRLTVL.

This chain links TRBV5-5 with TRBJ2-1; D is possibly TRBD1 (5 bases). Between the trimmed V and J ends, which lost 8 bases and 6 bases, there was a span of 15 bases. Germline V gene sequence: CDR1 SGHKS, CDR2 YYEKEE (reference sequence). The CDR3 loop spans 13 amino acids. The CDR3 loop reads CASSPRQLNEQFF. DNA of the CDR3: TGTGCCAGTAGCCCAAGACAGCTCAATGAGCAGTTCTTC. The whole variable domain, filled in from reference TRBV5-5 and TRBJ2-1, reads DAGVTQSPTHLIKTRGQQVTLRCSPISGHKSVSWYQQVLGQGPQFIFQYYEKEERGRGNFPDRFSARQFPNYSSELNVNALLLGDSALYLCASSPRQLNEQFFGPGTRLTVL.

Concerning this clonotype: The conserved final phenylalanine or tryptophan is absent from the CDR3, which likely points to a read error. It is unclear where the CDR3 begins or ends on the DNA, so no DNA is shown, and the CDR3 is as TCRdb lists it. V is TRBV5-1 and J is TRBJ2-5; the table's D call, TRBD2, was not checked against the DNA. Germline loops: CDR1 SGHRS, CDR2 YFSETQ. The length of the CDR3 is 15 amino acids, counting both ends. The CDR3 sequence is CASSPRGLDGYTFGS.